Below, 28 T cell receptor beta chains from the same sample are listed, as sequenced in a study of blood T cell repertoires in COVID-19 (dated by TCRdb to the early 2020s). Library method: the immunoSEQ multiplex PCR assay. TCRdb provides this immuneACCESS table in a form limited to in-frame rearrangements. Some clones are lacking; in checked studies, under half of them reflect an unresolved V gene, and why the rest are absent is not known. This sample comprises approximately 140,000 clones, 88% of them detected only once. Roughly 2% of the sample lies in the top ten. The material sequenced was peripheral blood. These receptors were collected from a human donor in a cohort sampled during active COVID-19.

This clone was recorded once. J is TRBJ2-3 and V is TRBV29-1; D ambiguous. V gave up 6 bases and J gave up 1 base, with 11 bases separating them. Germline lookup yields CDR1 SQVTM and CDR2 ANQGSEA. The CDR3 extends over 13 amino acids. The CDR3 loop is CSVELVGTDTQYF. The CDR3 DNA reads as TGCAGCGTAGAGCTGGTGGGCACAGATACGCAGTATTTT.

The rearrangement uses TRBV7-2 and TRBJ1-4; 8 positions match TRBD1. J gave up 8 bases and V 0 bases, and 11 bases lay outside the gene matches. Germline V CDR1 and CDR2: SGHTA, FQGNSA. CDR3 length equals 17 residues. The CDR3 coding sequence is TGTGCCAGCAGCTTAGCCCGTAGGACAGGGAGAGGGGAAAAACTGTTTTTT. Protein: CASSLARRTGRGEKLFF.

The chain links TRBV7-3 to TRBJ2-5; TRBD1 might be the D (5 bases). V lost 5 bases and J lost 1, with 14 bases in between. The length of the CDR3 is 15 residues. Per the germline V gene, CDR1 is SGHTA and CDR2 is FQGTGA. DNA of the CDR3: TGTGCCAGCAGCAAAACCAGGGCTGGCCAAGAGACCCAGTACTTC. Translating gives CASSKTRAGQETQYF.

The chain recombines TRBV25-1 with TRBJ2-2; D is perhaps TRBD1 (5 bases). This CDR3 has 14 residues. Germline values: CDR1 MGHDK, CDR2 SYGVNS. V was shortened by 2 bases and J by 6 bases, with 10 bases between the two germline ends. CDR3 DNA: TGTGCCAGCAGTGAACCATCGACAGCCGGGGAGCTGTTTTTT. This sequence encodes CASSEPSTAGELFF.

J is TRBJ2-7 and V is TRBV28; D unresolved. Germline CDR1 reads MDHEN; CDR2 reads SYDVKM. Trimming took 8 bases from V and 6 from J, leaving 17 bases between them. The CDR3 has 13 residues. Written as DNA, the CDR3 is TGTGCCAGCGAGTTTCGCCTCGGTGGCGAGCAGTACTTC. This translates into CASEFRLGGEQYF. The entire variable domain, with the rest obtained from reference TRBV28 and TRBJ2-7, is as follows: DVKVTQSSRYLVKRTGEKVFLECVQDMDHENMFWYRQDPGLGLRLIYFSYDVKMKEKGDIPEGYSVSREKKERFSLILESASTNQTSMYLCASEFRLGGEQYFGPGTRLTVT.

This chain links TRBV6-2 or TRBV6-3 with TRBJ2-7; 9 bases line up with TRBD2. The CDR3 extends over 15 amino acids. V trimming: 2 bases; J trimming: 2 bases; junction bases outside the gene matches: 4. Germline V gives CDR1 MNHEY, CDR2 SVGEGT. The CDR3 DNA is TGTGCCAGCAGTTACGAGCGGGAGGTTACCTACGAGCAGTACTTC. Protein product: CASSYEREVTYEQYF.

The chain links TRBV6-5 to TRBJ2-6, with a tentative D call TRBD2 (6 bases). Between the trimmed V and J ends, which lost 8 bases and 0 bases, there was a span of 11 bases. From germline, CDR1 is MNHEY and CDR2 SVGAGI. This CDR3 region has 15 residues. The CDR3 loop is CASQEGGSGANVLTF. The CDR3 nucleotides are TGTGCCAGCCAAGAGGGAGGCTCTGGGGCCAACGTCCTGACTTTC.

This rearrangement joins TRBV10-2 to TRBJ2-3; D is possibly TRBD1 (6 bases). CDR1 and CDR2 (germline): WSHSY, SAAADI. The CDR3 length is 14 residues. V was pared by 7 bases and J by 1 base, with 12 bases between. Here the CDR3 reads CASKGGRGTDTQYF. CDR3 DNA sequence: TGCGCCAGCAAAGGGGGAAGGGGCACAGATACGCAGTATTTT.

J is TRBJ1-5 and V is TRBV19; 9 bases match TRBD1. The germline V gene encodes CDR1 LNHDA and CDR2 SQIVND (reference sequence). Trimming took 7 bases from V and 3 from J; bases not matched to a gene: 13. The CDR3 contains 17 residues. The CDR3 loop reads CASTPRGTGINNQPQHF. CDR3 coding DNA: TGTGCCAGTACCCCCCGAGGGACAGGGATTAACAATCAGCCCCAGCATTTT.

This chain connects TRBV28 to TRBJ1-5, with 10 bases fitting TRBD1. The germline CDR1 and CDR2 sequences are MDHEN and SYDVKM. V lost 6 bases to trimming and J lost 2 bases; unmatched junction nucleotides: 4. CDR3 size: 15 residues. CDR3 protein: CASRLDRGRNQPQHF. The CDR3 DNA is TGTGCCAGCAGACTTGACAGGGGGCGCAATCAGCCCCAGCATTTT.

A few counts support this clone. The chain recombines TRBV7-9 with TRBJ1-6; D call uncertain. The CDR3 has 13 residues. Germline V gives CDR1 SEHNR, CDR2 FQNEAQ (reference sequence). Trimming took 5 bases from V and 8 from J, leaving 10 bases between them. CDR3 region: CASSPMTYSPLHF. In DNA, the CDR3 is TGTGCCAGCAGCCCTATGACTTATTCACCCCTCCACTTT.

This clone was detected ten times or more. The rearrangement links TRBV19 to TRBJ2-2; 8 nucleotides match TRBD1. V shed 5 bases and J 6 bases; nucleotides not matched to a gene: 2. There are 13 residues in the CDR3. Germline V gene data show CDR1 as LNHDA and CDR2 as SQIVND (reference sequence). The CDR3 DNA is TGTGCCAGTAGTGGGACAGGTTCCGGGGAGCTGTTTTTT. Translated: CASSGTGSGELFF.

The count of this clone is one. The V call is TRBV5-4, the J call TRBJ2-7; 7 bases fit TRBD2. Germline CDR1 is SGHNT and CDR2 is YYREEE (reference sequence). With 0 bases clipped from V and 6 bases from J, the junction kept 12 bases outside the gene matches. CDR3 length: 16 residues. CDR3 in amino acids: CASSLDGGRPAGEQYF. The CDR3 region has the DNA TGTGCCAGCAGCTTGGACGGGGGGAGGCCCGCCGGCGAGCAGTACTTC.

In this sample, this clone turned up a few times. This rearrangement joins TRBV28 to TRBJ1-1; D ambiguous. CDR1 and CDR2 (germline): MDHEN, SYDVKM. V was shortened by 5 bases and J by 9 bases, with 13 bases between the two germline ends. This CDR3 region has 12 residues. This CDR3 is CASSTDLSKAFF. The DNA for the CDR3 is TGTGCCAGCAGTACTGATCTAAGCAAAGCTTTCTTT. Full variable domain (missing parts from reference TRBV28 and TRBJ1-1): DVKVTQSSRYLVKRTGEKVFLECVQDMDHENMFWYRQDPGLGLRLIYFSYDVKMKEKGDIPEGYSVSREKKERFSLILESASTNQTSMYLCASSTDLSKAFFGQGTRLTVV.

The rearrangement joins TRBV6-2 or TRBV6-3 to TRBJ2-7, with 14 bases fitting TRBD2. The CDR3 is made up of 23 amino acids. From germline, CDR1 is MNHEY and CDR2 SVGEGT. Trimming took 6 bases from V and 0 from J; bases not matched to a gene: 25. As DNA, the CDR3 is TGTGCCAGCAGCCCCTACGTGGGGACAGGGTTGACTAGCGGGAGGGCCAGCTCCTACGAGCAGTACTTC. Amino acid sequence: CASSPYVGTGLTSGRASSYEQYF.

The rearrangement joins TRBV7-9 to TRBJ1-2, with D possibly being TRBD1 (5 bases). Trimming shortened V by 5 bases and J by 3 bases, and 13 bases separated the two germline ends. This CDR3 is built from 14 residues. CDR1 and CDR2 from the germline V gene are SEHNR and FQNEAQ (reference sequence). CDR3 residues: CASSLYRPDYGYTF. The CDR3 DNA sequence: TGTGCCAGCAGCCTATACAGGCCGGACTATGGCTACACCTTC. Full variable domain (rest looked up from reference TRBV7-9 and TRBJ1-2): DTGVSQNPRHKITKRGQNVTFRCDPISEHNRLYWYRQTLGQGPEFLTYFQNEAQLEKSRLLSDRFSAERPKGSFSTLEIQRTEQGDSAMYLCASSLYRPDYGYTFGSGTRLTVV.

For the CDR3, the DNA is TGTGCCAGCAGCCGGGGGGGGGAATATCAGCCCCAGCATTTT. Residues: CASSRGGEYQPQHF. The rearrangement links TRBV5-4 to TRBJ1-5, with D tentatively TRBD1 (5 bases). Germline CDR1 and CDR2: SGHNT and YYREEE (reference sequence). The CDR3 is made up of 14 amino acids. The ends were cut back, 4 bases at V and 5 bases at J, with 13 bases in the middle.

V and J are TRBV28 and TRBJ2-1; 12 nucleotides align to TRBD2. CDR1 MDHEN and CDR2 SYDVKM come from the germline V gene. V trimming: 2 bases; J trimming: 12 bases; junction bases outside the gene matches: 5. The length of the CDR3 is 14 residues. CDR3 sequence reads: CASSLPQLAGGQFF. CDR3 in DNA: TGTGCCAGCAGTTTACCCCAACTAGCGGGAGGGCAGTTCTTC.

Written as DNA, the CDR3 is TGTGCCAGCAGCTTAGGGGTAGCGGGAGTAGCCGAGACCCAGTACTTC. As protein: CASSLGVAGVAETQYF. The chain is built from TRBV7-2 and TRBJ2-5; 9 bases match TRBD2. CDR1 and CDR2 (germline): SGHTA, FQGNSA. V shed 1 base and J 5 bases; nucleotides not matched to a gene: 8. The CDR3 extends over 16 amino acids.

The chain is built from TRBV6-4 and TRBJ2-7; TRBD1 matches at 9 bases. Trimming removed 5 bases from V and 3 bases from J; junction bases left unmatched: 2. The CDR3 covers 13 residues. Germline V gene data show CDR1 as MRHNA and CDR2 as SNTAGT. Here the CDR3 DNA reads TGTGCCAGCAGTTTGGACAGGGGCTACGAGCAGTACTTC. Amino acid sequence: CASSLDRGYEQYF.

Here the CDR3 reads CASSRSGTSGGRETQYF. In DNA form, the CDR3 reads TGTGCCAGCAGCAGATCCGGGACTAGCGGGGGGCGGGAGACCCAGTACTTC. The chain is built from TRBV7-8 and TRBJ2-5, with 15 nucleotides matching TRBD2. The CDR3 has 17 amino acids. V was pared by 5 bases and J by 5 bases, with 9 bases of the junction left unmatched. The germline gives CDR1 SGHVS, CDR2 FQNEAQ. Full variable domain (outside the CDR3, taken from reference TRBV7-8 and TRBJ2-5): GAGVSQSPRYKVAKRGQDVALRCDPISGHVSLFWYQQALGQGPEFLTYFQNEAQLDKSGLPSDRFFAERPEGSVSTLKIQRTQQEDSAVYLCASSRSGTSGGRETQYFGPGTRLLVL.

A few counts support this clone. The rearrangement links TRBV19 to TRBJ2-2; no definite D call. Deletions cut 7 bases from V and 1 base from J, with 10 bases between. CDR1 and CDR2 from the germline V gene are LNHDA and SQIVND (reference sequence). The CDR3 is 14 amino acids. CDR3 residues: CASNSQRNTGELFF. CDR3 nucleotides: TGTGCCAGTAACTCCCAGCGGAACACCGGGGAGCTGTTTTTT.

J is TRBJ2-3 and V is TRBV10-3; perhaps TRBD2 as D (5 bases). Trimming took 4 bases from V and 2 from J, leaving 10 bases between them. Germline CDR1 ENHRY, CDR2 SYGVKD. This CDR3 has 14 amino acids. The CDR3 region has the DNA TGTGCCATCAGTGTAGGAGGAAACACAGATACGCAGTATTTT. Its translation: CAISVGGNTDTQYF.

The chain carries TRBV14 and TRBJ2-5, with D possibly TRBD2 on 6 matching bases. Trimming stripped 4 bases from V and 3 bases from J, with 9 bases between. CDR1 and CDR2 (germline): SGHDN, FVKESK. This CDR3 has 13 residues. CDR3 amino acids: CASSPWGEETQYF. The CDR3 DNA is TGTGCCAGCAGCCCGTGGGGGGAAGAGACCCAGTACTTC. Drawing the rest from reference TRBV14 and TRBJ2-5, the complete variable domain is EAGVTQFPSHSVIEKGQTVTLRCDPISGHDNLYWYRRVMGKEIKFLLHFVKESKQDESGMPNNRFLAERTGGTYSTLKVQPAELEDSGVYFCASSPWGEETQYFGPGTRLLVL.

In this sample, this clone turned up a few times. CDR3 bases: TGTGCCAGTAGGTCAACAGGGGAGGCTGAAGCTTTCTTT. The encoded protein is CASRSTGEAEAFF. The chain uses TRBV19 and TRBJ1-1; 7 bases are a match to TRBD1. Germline loops: CDR1 LNHDA, CDR2 SQIVND (reference sequence). Trimming removed 6 bases from V and 6 bases from J; junction bases left unmatched: 7. The CDR3 totals 13 residues. The complete variable domain, with remaining parts taken from reference TRBV19 and TRBJ1-1, reads DGGITQSPKYLFRKEGQNVTLSCEQNLNHDAMYWYRQDPGQGLRLIYYSQIVNDFQKGDIAEGYSVSREKKESFPLTVTSAQKNPTAFYLCASRSTGEAEAFFGQGTRLTVV.

This clone was seen more than once but under ten times. The chain joins TRBV3-1 (or the pseudogene TRBV3-2) to TRBJ2-3; 9 bases map to TRBD2. CDR3 length: 15 residues. CDR1 LGHDT and CDR2 YNNKEL come from the germline V gene (reference sequence). J was trimmed by 4 bases and V by 3 bases; bases with no gene match: 5. This chain's CDR3 is CASSQSAGGADTQYF. The CDR3 bases are TGTGCCAGCAGCCAGTCGGCGGGAGGGGCAGATACGCAGTATTTT.

The chain combines TRBV19 with TRBJ1-5; the D is unclear. The V gene's germline CDR1 is LNHDA and CDR2 SQIVND (reference sequence). This CDR3 has 17 amino acids. Trimming removed 6 bases at V and 0 bases at J, with 18 bases between. As DNA, the CDR3 is TGTGCCAGTAGGGTCGGGGTCGGGAGAGGTAGCAATCAGCCCCAGCATTTT. Translating it yields CASRVGVGRGSNQPQHF.

The J gene is TRBJ2-1, the V gene TRBV5-1; TRBD2 agrees at 15 bases. Per the germline V gene, CDR1 is SGHRS and CDR2 is YFSETQ. V trimming: 7 bases; J trimming: 8 bases; junction bases outside the gene matches: 7. The CDR3 is made up of 15 amino acids. CDR3 sequence (DNA): TGCGCCAGCCAACCGGGACTAGCGGGGGGCGATGAGCAGTTCTTC. This encodes CASQPGLAGGDEQFF.